Each of the 2 T cell receptor beta chains below was sequenced from the same sample in a study of T cells after yellow fever vaccination. TCRdb reanalysed the 5' RACE reads using MiXCR and keeps one entry per CDR3 protein. This table holds some 120,000 distinct CDR3 sequences, about 15% found once. Sample: CD8+ T cells sorted from PBMCs, taken 5 days after the yellow fever booster vaccination. The source is a man between 18 and 35 years old who received the YFV17D yellow fever vaccine.

This clonotype has more than one count but fewer than ten. This sequence joins TRBV20-1 and TRBJ2-7; D is perhaps TRBD1 (5 bases). Germline CDR1 reads DFQATT; CDR2 reads SNEGSKA (reference sequence). Trimming shortened V by 2 bases and J by 10 bases, and 21 bases separated the two germline ends. This CDR3 contains 14 residues. CDR3 sequence (DNA): TGCAGTGCTAGACCCCAGGGCGTTCCTACGAGCCAGTACTTC. The encoded protein is CSARPQGVPTSQYF.

J is TRBJ1-2 and V is TRBV21-1. TRBV21-1 is an annotated pseudogene. The CDR3 is made up of 15 amino acids. The CDR3 protein is CASIPTTPSSHGYTF. The CDR3 region has the DNA TGTGCCAGCATTCCGACCACGCCATCCAGTCATGGCTACACCTTC.